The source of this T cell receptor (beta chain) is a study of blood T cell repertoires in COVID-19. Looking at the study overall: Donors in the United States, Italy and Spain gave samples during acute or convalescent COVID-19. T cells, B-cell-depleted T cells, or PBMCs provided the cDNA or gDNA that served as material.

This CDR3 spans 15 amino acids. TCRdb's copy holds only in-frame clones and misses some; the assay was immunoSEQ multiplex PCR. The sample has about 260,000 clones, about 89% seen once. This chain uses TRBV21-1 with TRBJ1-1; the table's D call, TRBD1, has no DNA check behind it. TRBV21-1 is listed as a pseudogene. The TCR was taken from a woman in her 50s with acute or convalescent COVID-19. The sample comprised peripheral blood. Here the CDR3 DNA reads TGTGCCAGCAGCAAAGGAGGGACAGGGGACACTGAAGCTTTCTTT. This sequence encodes CASSKGGTGDTEAFF.